Reported below is one TCR beta chain. Its antigen has not been determined. No per-base quality is available; no much larger clone lies one base away. Spanning cysteine to phenylalanine, the CDR3 consists of 17 amino acids. CDR3 DNA is the only sequence kept; it has 51 bases, read in frame from the first base. From V the trimming removes 4 bases and from J it removes 4 bases, while the gene matches leave 10 bases of the junction unaccounted for. The germline V gene provides CDR1 SGHDT and CDR2 YYEEEE. TCRbeta CDR3 regions were amplified from genomic DNA using the immunoSEQ Assay, a bias-controlled multiplex PCR. The authors' analysis ran thus. The number of nucleated cells in each sample was estimated from the amplification of reference gene primers within the assay. To quantify the absolute abundance of each unique TCRbeta CDR3 rearrangement, sequence reads were collapsed and filtered. Productive Simpson clonality was computed per sample as the square root of Simpson's diversity index over productive rearrangements. TCRdb limited this immuneACCESS table to in-frame rearrangements with V and J called. A share of clones is missing; checked studies link under half to unresolved V genes, and the rest is unexplained. V and J calls and clone size come straight from that table; D and trimming were deduced from the DNA. The sample data list over 40,000 clones, and over 80% of these were observed just once. Approximately 12% of the sample is in the top ten clones.

Collaborating institutions collected whole blood in K2EDTA tubes following their own protocols. For TCRbeta analysis, collaborators shipped samples as frozen whole blood, isolated PBMCs, or DNA extracted from either of those sample types. This entry is derived from a study of blood T cell repertoires in COVID-19 (dated by TCRdb to the early 2020s). As for the study more broadly: Samples from collaborators originated in the United States, Italy and Spain and spanned both the acute and convalescent phases of COVID-19. The material from the prospective study consisted of cDNA or gDNA derived from T cells, B-cell-depleted T cells, or PBMCs. Subjects who had been exposed to COVID-19, were actively infected with it, or had recovered from it provided the deeply sampled blood TCRbeta repertoires that made up the dataset. The repertoires were made available in a free public database intended to serve as a resource for research on the immune response to SARS-CoV-2. The samples were drawn from two sources: the first 160 participants of the ongoing ImmuneRACE study, and fewer than 1,500 subjects contributed by 6 global collaborators. Sample metadata almost always included a de-identified subject ID, COVID-19 status, age in years and sex. Where available, HLA class I and class II types were obtained from metadata supplied by the sample provider rather than from assay-based typing. Beyond this particular receptor, the publication reports: Clinical and demographic metadata were provided uncurated, with the amount varying by source and participant.

This TCR was recovered from a human donor in a cohort sampled during active COVID-19. The sample was peripheral blood. The rearranged chain carries TRBV5-6 and TRBJ2-2; a stretch of 10 junction bases matches TRBD1. The encoded CDR3 is CASSLLGGQGGTGELFF. In nucleotides, the sequence is TGTGCCAGCAGCCTCTTGGGAGGACAGGGGGGCACCGGGGAGCTGTTTTTT.